This record concerns one TCR beta chain sequence. There is no known antigen for this receptor. One base away there is no much larger clone; base qualities are not given. The data were taken from a study of CD8 T cells in ankylosing spondylitis (dated by TCRdb to about 2017). Looking at the study overall: T cell receptor beta repertoires were profiled in healthy donors and ankylosing spondylitis patients so that disease-linked TCR variants could be found. Samples of peripheral blood were taken, and for ankylosing spondylitis patients, synovial fluid was collected as well. In total, the full study cohort was made up of nearly 110 healthy donors and 25 or so ankylosing spondylitis patients. Study-level results and caveats: In peripheral blood, the disease-linked clones were found at relatively low frequencies and had a CD8+ phenotype. Significant enrichment of the disease-linked clones was reported in matched synovial fluid samples from ankylosing spondylitis patients. Some motif variants had previously been reported in the synovial fluid and blood of reactive arthritis patients, which suggests shared mechanisms of disease initiation. Blood from ankylosing spondylitis patients appeared to be characterized by a TCR beta motif composed of several highly homologous amino acid variants.

Sequences SNHLY (CDR1) and FYNNEI (CDR2) are obtained from the germline V gene. Relative to germline, V is 10 bases shorter and J is 1 base shorter, with 10 bases between their ends. Counted from cysteine to phenylalanine, this CDR3 has 12 amino acids. The read is trimmed to its CDR3 DNA, 36 bases read in frame from base 1. Sequencing was carried out with an Illumina HiSeq 2500. Quantitative 5'-RACE with molecular barcodes was the method used to prepare the TCR beta libraries. As for the original processing: A new computational method based on a probabilistic model of VDJ rearrangement was used to identify disease-linked TCR variants. TCRdb cleaned the public reads at Q25 with fastp, built clones with MiXCR and kept in-frame beta chains. Identical CDR3 proteins give one entry, which carries the most common genes and DNA. TCRdb, rather than the study authors, made the V and J calls. The sample records roughly 280,000 distinct CDR3 sequences, around 18% of which are singletons. 7.8% of the sample goes to the ten largest clones.

The receptor was isolated from a male donor with ankylosing spondylitis or in good health (not recorded which). This sequence uses TRBV2 and TRBJ2-5; the D gene is possibly TRBD1, with 5 bases matching. The sample consisted of blood, either unsorted or a sorted T cell fraction (not recorded which). The CDR3 corresponds to CAIGQSQETQYF. Read as DNA, the sequence is TGTGCCATCGGACAAAGCCAAGAGACCCAGTACTTC.